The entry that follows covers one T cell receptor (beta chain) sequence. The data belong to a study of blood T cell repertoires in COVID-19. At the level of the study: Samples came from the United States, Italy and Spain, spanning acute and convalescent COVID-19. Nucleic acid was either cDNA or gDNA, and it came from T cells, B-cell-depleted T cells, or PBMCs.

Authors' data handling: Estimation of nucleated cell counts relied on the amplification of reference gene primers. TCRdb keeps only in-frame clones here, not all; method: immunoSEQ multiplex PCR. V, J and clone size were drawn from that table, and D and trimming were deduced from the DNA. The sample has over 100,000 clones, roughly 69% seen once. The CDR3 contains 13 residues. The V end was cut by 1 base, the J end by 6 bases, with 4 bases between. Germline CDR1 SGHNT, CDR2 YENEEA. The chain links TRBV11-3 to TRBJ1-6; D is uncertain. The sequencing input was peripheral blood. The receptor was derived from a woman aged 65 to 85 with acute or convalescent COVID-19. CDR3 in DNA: TGTGCCAGCAGCTTAGGACTTAATTCACCCCTCCACTTT. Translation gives CASSLGLNSPLHF.